The TCR beta chain under discussion was sequenced for a study of T cell changes during pregnancy in multiple sclerosis (dated by TCRdb to between 2018 and 2021). The study in broad terms: Changes in the T cell repertoire over the course of pregnancy were examined in this study in women with multiple sclerosis.

Of note for this clone: No antigen is known for it. No clone much larger than this one lies a single base away; base qualities are absent.

The trim is 5 bases for V and 3 bases for J, with a gap of 8 bases between the germline ends. The CDR3 spans 11 residues, from the cysteine through the phenylalanine. CDR3 DNA is the only sequence kept; it has 33 bases, read in frame from the first base. Sequences SQVTM (CDR1) and ANQGSEA (CDR2) are obtained from the germline V gene. Libraries came from the immunoSEQ multiplex PCR assay. TCRdb re-hosts the immuneACCESS table, in-frame sequences only. Its copies lack some clones; in the studies checked, an unresolved V gene accounts for under half of them, and the cause for the rest is not known. The table for this sample lists 80,000 to 130,000 clones; 94% of them were counted only once. The biggest ten clones account for roughly 1% of the sample.

This receptor was obtained from a female donor with multiple sclerosis, enrolled in a pregnancy study. The specimen comprised peripheral blood, sampled before pregnancy. Recombination connected TRBV29-1 to TRBJ2-7, with a tentative D gene TRBD2 over 5 matching bases. The DNA sequence follows: TGCAGCGTTCAAACTAGCTACGAGCAGTACTTC. Its translation is CSVQTSYEQYF.